These 14 T cell receptor beta chains share one sample of origin, sequenced in a study of blood T cell repertoires in COVID-19. Only in-frame clones appear in the TCRdb table, and some are missing; sequencing was by immunoSEQ multiplex PCR. The sample carries some 180,000 clones, approximately 82% recorded once. Sequenced material: peripheral blood. All receptors derive from a woman aged 70 to 79 who had recovered from COVID-19.

The chain carries TRBV6-5 and TRBJ1-1, with 10 bases fitting TRBD1. V dropped 5 bases and J dropped 7; count of bases not matched to a gene: 7. The CDR3 is 14 amino acids. The germline V gene encodes CDR1 MNHEY and CDR2 SVGAGI. Written as DNA, the CDR3 is TGTGCCAGCAGTCACAGACAGGGGGCAATTGAAGCTTTCTTT. Translation: CASSHRQGAIEAFF.

This rearrangement joins TRBV6-6 to TRBJ1-1; 7 nucleotides align to TRBD1. The V segment lost 6 bases and the J segment 1 base; nucleotides outside the gene matches: 5. CDR3 size: 14 residues. Looked up from germline, CDR1 is MNHNY and CDR2 is SVGAGI (reference sequence). The CDR3 sequence: CASSRQGRNTEAFF. The CDR3 nucleotides read TGTGCCAGCAGCCGACAGGGCAGGAACACTGAAGCTTTCTTT.

This chain uses TRBV5-4 with TRBJ2-7; TRBD1 matches at 7 bases. V lost 4 bases, J lost 0 bases, and 10 bases stayed unmatched. The germline V gene encodes CDR1 SGHNT and CDR2 YYREEE (reference sequence). The CDR3 consists of 16 residues. CDR3 region: CASSGTRQGSSYEQYF. The CDR3 DNA reads TGTGCCAGCAGCGGCACCCGACAGGGTAGCTCCTACGAGCAGTACTTC.

The chain is built from TRBV7-2 and TRBJ2-7; D possibly corresponds to TRBD2 (5 bases). The ends were cut back, 2 bases at V and 6 bases at J, with 8 bases in the middle. Germline V CDR1 and CDR2: SGHTA, FQGNSA. CDR3 length: 12 residues. The CDR3: CASSLRETEQYF. The CDR3 coding sequence is TGTGCCAGCAGCTTAAGGGAGACCGAGCAGTACTTC.

CDR3 nucleotide sequence: TGTGCCAGCAGCCAGGGGGACAGGGTGAACACCGGGGAGCTGTTTTTT. Amino acid sequence: CASSQGDRVNTGELFF. The chain carries TRBV3-1 (or the pseudogene TRBV3-2) and TRBJ2-2; 9 nucleotides agree with TRBD1. Germline V CDR1 and CDR2: LGHDT, YNNKEL (reference sequence). J lost 1 base, V lost 3 bases, and 3 bases had no gene match. This CDR3 contains 16 residues.

V gene TRBV28 combines with J gene TRBJ1-2; 7 bases fit TRBD1. CDR1 is MDHEN and CDR2 is SYDVKM in the germline V gene. V dropped 5 bases and J dropped 4; count of bases not matched to a gene: 7. CDR3 length equals 14 residues. The CDR3 spells CASSAGGTAYGYTF. CDR3 in DNA: TGTGCCAGCAGTGCCGGTGGGACAGCCTATGGCTACACCTTC.

The sample holds a few counts of this clone. CDR3 nucleotides: TGCGCCAGCAGCCCCCGGGACAGCGGCTCCTACGAGCAGTACTTC. This translates into CASSPRDSGSYEQYF. The chain recombines TRBV5-1 with TRBJ2-7, with TRBD1 matching over 7 bases. The germline V gene has CDR1 SGHRS and CDR2 YFSETQ. J gave up 0 bases and V 4 bases, and 7 bases lay outside the gene matches. The CDR3 is made up of 15 amino acids.

This chain links TRBV7-2 with TRBJ2-3; 9 positions agree with TRBD2. Germline CDR1 is SGHTA and CDR2 is FQGNSA. V lost 1 base to trimming and J lost 8 bases; unmatched junction nucleotides: 13. The CDR3 totals 17 residues. In DNA form, the CDR3 reads TGTGCCAGCAGCTTAGTCCCCCTCGCGGGGGGGCTAGGTACGCAGTATTTT. Translated: CASSLVPLAGGLGTQYF.

CDR3 sequence: CASSGPGLGVNIQYF. CDR3 bases: TGTGCCAGTAGTGGACCGGGACTAGGGGTAAACATTCAGTACTTC. The chain links TRBV19 to TRBJ2-4, with 8 bases matching TRBD2. In germline, CDR1 is LNHDA, CDR2 SQIVND (reference sequence). With V trimmed by 5 bases and J by 6 bases, 9 bases remained unmatched. The CDR3 is 15 amino acids.

The CDR3 nucleotides read TGTGCCAGCTCGCCAACAGGGGCGAACACTGAAGCTTTCTTT. Protein sequence: CASSPTGANTEAFF. The chain employs TRBV18 and TRBJ1-1; 7 bases align to TRBD1. V lost 6 bases to trimming and J lost 1 base; unmatched junction nucleotides: 5. The CDR3 runs to 14 residues. The V gene's germline CDR1 is KGHSH and CDR2 LQKENI.

V and J are TRBV3-1 (or the pseudogene TRBV3-2) and TRBJ2-5, with D possibly TRBD2 on 6 matching bases. The V end was cut by 6 bases, the J end by 5 bases, with 16 bases between. Germline V gene lookup returns CDR1 LGHDT and CDR2 YNNKEL (reference sequence). The CDR3 is 14 amino acids. The CDR3 loop is CASRLRGGRETQYF. DNA for the CDR3: TGTGCCAGCAGGCTCCGGGGAGGCCGGGAGACCCAGTACTTC.

The chain carries TRBV11-3 and TRBJ2-3; 9 nucleotides match TRBD2. This CDR3 spans 16 amino acids. The ends lost 5 bases at V and 2 bases at J; junction bases unmatched: 8. Germline CDR1 is SGHNT and CDR2 is YENEEA. CDR3 bases: TGTGCCAGCAGCCAAAGGAGCGGGGGGCCCACAGATACGCAGTATTTT. Translated, it gives CASSQRSGGPTDTQYF.

The chain couples TRBV6-2 or TRBV6-3 to TRBJ1-1; 8 positions match TRBD1. The CDR3 consists of 13 residues. With 5 bases clipped from V and 3 bases from J, the junction kept 2 bases outside the gene matches. CDR1 MNHEY and CDR2 SVGEGT come from the germline V gene. The CDR3 region has the DNA TGTGCCAGCAGTCGCAGGGGGCACACTGAAGCTTTCTTT. Encoded protein: CASSRRGHTEAFF.

The chain combines TRBV18 with TRBJ2-1; tentative D call: TRBD2 (6 bases). The CDR3 totals 16 residues. Trimming shortened V by 3 bases and J by 2 bases, and 14 bases separated the two germline ends. The V gene's germline CDR1 is KGHSH and CDR2 LQKENI. CDR3: CASSPAGEDAYNEQFF. The CDR3 coding sequence is TGTGCCAGCTCACCTGCTGGGGAGGACGCCTACAATGAGCAGTTCTTC.